These T cell receptor beta chains were read from a single sample in a study of cytomegalovirus exposure and HLA in healthy donors. Using immunoSEQ multiplex PCR, the repertoire was profiled, and TCRdb retains in-frame clones only, with some absent. The table includes about 110,000 clones, approximately 86% detected once. The specimen sequenced was PBMCs. Source of these receptors: a man aged 35-49 years in good health and CMV-seronegative. Both conserved end residues are part of each CDR3. Each record gives: CDR3 length, D gene, clone size, J gene, V gene, CDR3 protein, CDR3 DNA. The D gene is left open where the match is weak. Clone size, where shown, is once, few, many, or a class for clones that have expanded.

>15|-|-|TRBJ1-6|TRBV7-9
CASSLVAGYTSPLHF
TGTGCCAGCAGCTTAGTGGCAGGTTACACTTCACCCCTCCACTTT
>18|-|-|TRBJ1-1|TRBV14
CASSQVVTVLPLNTEAFF
TGTGCCAGCAGCCAAGTGGTGACAGTTCTTCCGCTGAACACTGAAGCTTTCTTT
>14|TRBD1|-|TRBJ1-5|TRBV28
CASGDRAGNQPQHF
TGTGCCAGCGGGGACAGGGCCGGTAATCAGCCCCAGCATTTT
>13|-|-|TRBJ2-7|TRBV7-6
CASSFRLRDEQYF
TGTGCCAGCAGCTTCCGACTCCGTGACGAGCAGTACTTC
>15|-|-|TRBJ1-4|TRBV5-1
CASSLMQVEGEKLFF
TGCGCCAGCAGCTTGATGCAGGTCGAGGGTGAAAAACTGTTTTTT
>15|-|-|TRBJ2-3|TRBV28
CASSFSGAGTDTQYF
TGTGCCAGCAGTTTTTCTGGAGCGGGCACAGATACGCAGTATTTT
>16|TRBD1|-|TRBJ2-7|TRBV6-1
CASSEAGTGGGYEQYF
TGTGCCAGCAGTGAAGCCGGGACAGGGGGCGGGTACGAGCAGTACTTC
>15|-|few|TRBJ1-6|TRBV2
CASSEQAAYNSPLHF
TGTGCCAGCAGTGAGCAGGCAGCCTATAATTCACCCCTCCACTTT
>14|TRBD1|-|TRBJ2-7|TRBV19
CASSTGQGSYEQYF
TGTGCCAGTAGCACCGGACAGGGTTCCTACGAGCAGTACTTC
>16|-|few|TRBJ2-7|TRBV4-1
CASSQVVDFRSYEQYF
TGCGCCAGCAGCCAAGTGGTGGACTTCCGCTCCTACGAGCAGTACTTC
>15|TRBD1|few|TRBJ2-1|TRBV7-8
CASSPRDRVYNEQFF
TGTGCCAGCAGCCCCCGGGACAGGGTCTACAATGAGCAGTTCTTC
>16|TRBD2|-|TRBJ2-2|TRBV5-1
CASSLTGLVGTGELFF
TGCGCCAGCAGCTTGACGGGACTAGTTGGGACCGGGGAGCTGTTTTTT
>15|-|-|TRBJ2-1|TRBV6-6
CASSLDSYSYNEQFF
TGTGCCAGCAGTTTGGACTCTTACTCCTACAATGAGCAGTTCTTC
>13|-|-|TRBJ1-1|TRBV19
CASRFNGGTEAFF
TGTGCCAGTAGATTTAACGGGGGCACTGAAGCTTTCTTT
>14|TRBD1|-|TRBJ1-5|TRBV2
CASSTGTANQPQHF
TGTGCCAGCAGCACCGGGACAGCTAATCAGCCCCAGCATTTT
>15|-|few|TRBJ2-6|TRBV5-1
CASSLGDSAPNVLTF
TGCGCCAGCAGCTTGGGGGACTCTGCTCCCAACGTCCTGACTTTC
>15|-|-|TRBJ2-3|TRBV28
CASSPRGTSTDTQYF
TGTGCCAGCAGCCCCCGGGGTACTAGCACAGATACGCAGTATTTT
>17|TRBD1|-|TRBJ1-1|TRBV7-2
CASSLGFRGQSGTEAFF
TGTGCCAGCAGCTTAGGGTTTAGGGGGCAATCGGGGACTGAAGCTTTCTTT
>16|-|-|TRBJ1-5|TRBV25-1
CASSEFGVNSNQPQHF
TGTGCCAGCAGTGAATTCGGAGTTAATAGCAATCAGCCCCAGCATTTT
>16|TRBD2|-|TRBJ2-3|TRBV5-6
CASSLGTSGFTDTQYF
TGTGCCAGCAGCCTTGGGACTAGCGGATTCACAGATACGCAGTATTTT
>14|-|-|TRBJ1-2|TRBV19
CASSKTTVSNGYTF
TGTGCCAGTAGTAAGACGACAGTCTCGAATGGCTACACCTTC
>16|-|-|TRBJ2-7|TRBV4-2
CASRGYGRGESYEQYF
TGTGCCAGCAGAGGGTACGGGAGAGGGGAATCCTACGAGCAGTACTTC
>14|-|once|TRBJ2-5|TRBV7-3
CASSPGTGFQTQYF
TGTGCCAGCAGCCCAGGGACTGGCTTTCAGACCCAGTACTTC
>15|-|-|TRBJ1-5|TRBV5-1
CASSLDGISNQPQHF
TGCGCCAGCAGCTTGGACGGGATTAGCAATCAGCCCCAGCATTTT
>15|-|-|TRBJ1-1|TRBV4-3
CASSQDFLGSTEAFF
TGCGCCAGCAGCCAAGATTTTCTCGGGAGCACTGAAGCTTTCTTT
>14|TRBD1|-|TRBJ2-1|TRBV7-9
CASSPRGQPDEQFF
TGTGCCAGCAGCCCAAGGGGACAGCCCGATGAGCAGTTCTTC
>12|-|-|TRBJ1-6|TRBV30
CAWSSGIAPLHF
TGTGCCTGGAGTTCAGGTATTGCACCCCTCCACTTT
>13|-|-|TRBJ1-5|TRBV5-6
CASSLRGSQPQHF
TGTGCCAGCAGCTTGAGGGGATCCCAGCCCCAGCATTTT
>14|-|-|TRBJ1-4|TRBV7-9
CASSLARAEEKLFF
TGTGCCAGCAGCTTAGCCAGGGCGGAGGAAAAACTGTTTTTT
>14|-|-|TRBJ1-2|TRBV30
CAWSLNSNNYGYTF
TGTGCCTGGAGCCTGAACAGTAATAACTATGGCTACACCTTC
>20|-|-|TRBJ1-4|TRBV4-2
CASSQLGHTGKSPQGGKLFF
TGTGCCAGCAGCCAACTTGGCCACACCGGGAAATCGCCCCAAGGAGGAAAACTGTTTTTT
>15|TRBD2|-|TRBJ2-7|TRBV2
CASRTEAGAPYEQYF
TGTGCCAGCAGGACAGAAGCGGGGGCCCCCTACGAGCAGTACTTC
>15|-|-|TRBJ1-3|TRBV5-1
CASSPFSFSGNTIYF
TGCGCCAGCAGCCCCTTCTCCTTCTCTGGAAACACCATATATTTT
>14|TRBD1|once|TRBJ1-5|TRBV28
CASRGTGNNQPQHF
TGTGCCAGCAGAGGGACAGGGAACAATCAGCCCCAGCATTTT
>14|TRBD1|-|TRBJ2-7|TRBV7-6
CASSYMDRVEEQYF
TGTGCCAGCAGCTATATGGACAGGGTGGAGGAGCAGTACTTC
>14|-|-|TRBJ1-1|TRBV2
CASSETQGPTEAFF
TGTGCCAGCAGTGAAACTCAGGGGCCCACTGAAGCTTTCTTT
>12|TRBD2|-|TRBJ2-7|TRBV30
CAGGGTVYEQYF
TGTGCCGGGGGGGGGACCGTCTACGAGCAGTACTTC
>13|-|-|TRBJ1-3|TRBV5-8
CASSFYTGNTIYF
TGTGCCAGCAGCTTTTACACTGGAAACACCATATATTTT
>13|TRBD1|-|TRBJ2-7|TRBV9
CASSGQGSYEQYF
TGTGCCAGCAGCGGACAGGGCTCCTACGAGCAGTACTTC
>13|TRBD2|-|TRBJ2-5|TRBV29-1
CSVVPAGWETQYF
TGCAGCGTTGTTCCAGCGGGGTGGGAGACCCAGTACTTC
>16|-|-|TRBJ1-5|TRBV5-1
CASASGNRTSNQPQHF
TGCGCCAGCGCGTCAGGTAACAGGACAAGCAATCAGCCCCAGCATTTT